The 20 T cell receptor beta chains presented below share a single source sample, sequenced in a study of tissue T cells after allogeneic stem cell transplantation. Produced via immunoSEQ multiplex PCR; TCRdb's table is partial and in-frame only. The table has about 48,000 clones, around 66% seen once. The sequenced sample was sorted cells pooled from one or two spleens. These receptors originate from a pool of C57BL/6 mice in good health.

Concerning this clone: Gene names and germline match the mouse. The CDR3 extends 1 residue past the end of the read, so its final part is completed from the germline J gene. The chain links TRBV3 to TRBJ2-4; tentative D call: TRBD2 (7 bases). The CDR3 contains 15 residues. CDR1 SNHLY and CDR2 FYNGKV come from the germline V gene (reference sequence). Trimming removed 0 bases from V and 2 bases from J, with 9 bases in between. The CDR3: CASSLAGGHQNTLYF. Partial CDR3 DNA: TGTGCCAGCAGCTTAGCTGGGGGGCATCAAAACACCTTGTAC.

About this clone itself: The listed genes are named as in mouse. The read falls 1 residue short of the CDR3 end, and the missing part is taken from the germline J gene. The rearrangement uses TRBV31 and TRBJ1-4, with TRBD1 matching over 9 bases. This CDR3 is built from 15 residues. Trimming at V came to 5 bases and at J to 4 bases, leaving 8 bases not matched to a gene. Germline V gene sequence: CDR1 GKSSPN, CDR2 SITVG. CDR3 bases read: TGTGCCTGGGGCCCGACAGGGGGGGGCAACGAAAGATTATTT. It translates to CAWGPTGGGNERLF. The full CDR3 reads CAWGPTGGGNERLFF.

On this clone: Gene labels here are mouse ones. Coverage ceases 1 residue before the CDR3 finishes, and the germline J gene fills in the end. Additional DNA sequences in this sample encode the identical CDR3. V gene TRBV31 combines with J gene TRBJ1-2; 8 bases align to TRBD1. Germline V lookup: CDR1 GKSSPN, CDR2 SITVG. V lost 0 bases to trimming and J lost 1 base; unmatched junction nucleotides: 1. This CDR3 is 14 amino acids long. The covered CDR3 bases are TGTGCCTGGAGTCTAGGACAGGGAAACTCCGACTACACC. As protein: CAWSLGQGNSDYT. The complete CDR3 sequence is CAWSLGQGNSDYTF.

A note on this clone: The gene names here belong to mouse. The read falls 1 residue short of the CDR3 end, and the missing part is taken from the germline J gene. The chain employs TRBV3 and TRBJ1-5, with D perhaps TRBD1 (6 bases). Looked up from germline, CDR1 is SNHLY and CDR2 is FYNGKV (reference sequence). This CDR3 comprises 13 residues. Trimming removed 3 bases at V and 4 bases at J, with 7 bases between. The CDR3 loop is CASSLGQNQAPLF. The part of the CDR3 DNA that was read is TGTGCCAGCAGCTTGGGACAAAACCAGGCTCCGCTT.

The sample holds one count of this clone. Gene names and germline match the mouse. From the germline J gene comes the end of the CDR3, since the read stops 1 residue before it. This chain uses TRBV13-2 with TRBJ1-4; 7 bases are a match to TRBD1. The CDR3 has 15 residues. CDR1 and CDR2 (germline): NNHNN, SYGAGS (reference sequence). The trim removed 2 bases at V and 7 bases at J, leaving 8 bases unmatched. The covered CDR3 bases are TGTGCCAGCGGTGAGCCGGGACAGCCCACCGAAAGATTATTT. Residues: CASGEPGQPTERLF. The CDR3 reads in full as CASGEPGQPTERLFF.

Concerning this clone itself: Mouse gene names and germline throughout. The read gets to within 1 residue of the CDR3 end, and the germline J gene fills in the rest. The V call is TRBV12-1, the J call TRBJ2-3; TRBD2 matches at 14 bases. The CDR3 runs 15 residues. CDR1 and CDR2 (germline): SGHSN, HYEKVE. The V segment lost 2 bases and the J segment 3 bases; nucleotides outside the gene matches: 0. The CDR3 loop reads CASSRDWGGAETLYF. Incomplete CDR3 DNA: TGTGCCAGCTCTCGGGACTGGGGGGGCGCAGAAACGCTGTAT.

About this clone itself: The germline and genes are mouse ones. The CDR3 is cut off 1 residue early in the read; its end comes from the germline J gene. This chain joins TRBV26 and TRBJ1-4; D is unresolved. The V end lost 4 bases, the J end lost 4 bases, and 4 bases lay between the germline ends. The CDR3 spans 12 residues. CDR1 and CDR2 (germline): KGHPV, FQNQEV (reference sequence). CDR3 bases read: TGTGCCAGCAGTCACAACAACGAAAGATTATTT. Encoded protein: CASSHNNERLF. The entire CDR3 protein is CASSHNNERLFF. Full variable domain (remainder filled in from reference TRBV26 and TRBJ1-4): NSKVIQTPRYLVKGQGQKAKMRCIPEKGHPVVFWYQQNKNNEFKFLINFQNQEVLQQIDMTEKRFSAECPSNSPCSLEIQSSEAGDSALYLCASSHNNERLFFGHGTKLSVL.

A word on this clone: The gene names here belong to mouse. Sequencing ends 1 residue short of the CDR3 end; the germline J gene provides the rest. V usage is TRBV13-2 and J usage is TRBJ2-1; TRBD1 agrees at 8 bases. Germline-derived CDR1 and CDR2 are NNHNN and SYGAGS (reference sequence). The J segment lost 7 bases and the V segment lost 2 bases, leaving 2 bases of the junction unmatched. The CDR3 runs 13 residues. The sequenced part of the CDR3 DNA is TGTGCCAGCGGTGACGGGACAGGCGCTGAGCAGTTC. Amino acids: CASGDGTGAEQF. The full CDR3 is CASGDGTGAEQFF.

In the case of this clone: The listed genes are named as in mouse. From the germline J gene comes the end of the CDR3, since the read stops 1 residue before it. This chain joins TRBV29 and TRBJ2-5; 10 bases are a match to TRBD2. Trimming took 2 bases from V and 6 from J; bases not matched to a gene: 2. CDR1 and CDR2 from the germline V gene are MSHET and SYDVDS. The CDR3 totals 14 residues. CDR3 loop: CASSLLGGRDTQYF. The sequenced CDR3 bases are TGTGCTAGCAGTTTACTGGGGGGGCGGGACACCCAGTAC.

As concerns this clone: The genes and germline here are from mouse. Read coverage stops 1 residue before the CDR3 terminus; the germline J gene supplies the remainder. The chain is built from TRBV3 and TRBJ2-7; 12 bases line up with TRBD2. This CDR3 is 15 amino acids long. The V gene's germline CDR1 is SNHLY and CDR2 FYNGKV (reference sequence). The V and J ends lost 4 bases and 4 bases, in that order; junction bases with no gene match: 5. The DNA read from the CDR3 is TGTGCCAGCAGCTCGGGACTGGGGGGTCCTTATGAACAGTAC. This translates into CASSSGLGGPYEQY. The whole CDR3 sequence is CASSSGLGGPYEQYF.

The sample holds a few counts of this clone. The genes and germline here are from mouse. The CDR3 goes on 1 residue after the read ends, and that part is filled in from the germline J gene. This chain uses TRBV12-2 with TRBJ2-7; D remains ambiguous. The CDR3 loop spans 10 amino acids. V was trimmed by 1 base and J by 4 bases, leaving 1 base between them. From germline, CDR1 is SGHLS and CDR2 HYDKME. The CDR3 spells CASSLYEQYF. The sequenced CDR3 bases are TGTGCCAGCTCTCTTTATGAACAGTAC.

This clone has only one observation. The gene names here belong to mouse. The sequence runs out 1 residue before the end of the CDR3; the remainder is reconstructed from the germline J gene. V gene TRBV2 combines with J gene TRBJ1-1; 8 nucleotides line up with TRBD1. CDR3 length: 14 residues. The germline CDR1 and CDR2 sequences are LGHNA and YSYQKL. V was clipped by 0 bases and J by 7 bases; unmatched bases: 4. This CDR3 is CASSQDRTGKEVFF. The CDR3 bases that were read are TGTGCCAGCAGCCAAGATAGGACAGGGAAAGAAGTCTTC.

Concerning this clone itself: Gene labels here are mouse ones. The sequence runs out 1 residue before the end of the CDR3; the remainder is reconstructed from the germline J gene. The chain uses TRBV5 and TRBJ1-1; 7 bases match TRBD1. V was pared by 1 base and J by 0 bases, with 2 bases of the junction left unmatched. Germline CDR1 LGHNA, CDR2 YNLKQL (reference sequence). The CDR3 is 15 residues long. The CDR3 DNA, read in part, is TGTGCCAGCAGCCAAGGGACAGGTGCAAACACAGAAGTCTTC. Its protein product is CASSQGTGANTEVF. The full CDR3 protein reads CASSQGTGANTEVFF.

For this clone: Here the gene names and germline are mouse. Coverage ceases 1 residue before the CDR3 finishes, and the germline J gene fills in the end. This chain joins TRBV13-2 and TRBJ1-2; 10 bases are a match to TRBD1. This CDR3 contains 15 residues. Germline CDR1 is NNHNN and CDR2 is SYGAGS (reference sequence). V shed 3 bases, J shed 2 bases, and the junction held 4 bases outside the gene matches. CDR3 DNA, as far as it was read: TGTGCCAGCGGTGGCCGGGACAGGGGTAACTCCGACTACACC. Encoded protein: CASGGRDRGNSDYT. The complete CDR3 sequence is CASGGRDRGNSDYTF.

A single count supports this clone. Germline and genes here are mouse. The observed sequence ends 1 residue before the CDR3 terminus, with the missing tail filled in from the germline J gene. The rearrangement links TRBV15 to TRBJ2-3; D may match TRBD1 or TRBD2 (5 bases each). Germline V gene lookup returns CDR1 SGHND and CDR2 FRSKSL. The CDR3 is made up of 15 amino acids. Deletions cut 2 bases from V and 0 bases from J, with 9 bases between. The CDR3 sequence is CASSLRGGSAETLYF. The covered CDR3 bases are TGTGCCAGCAGTTTAAGGGGCGGAAGTGCAGAAACGCTGTAT.

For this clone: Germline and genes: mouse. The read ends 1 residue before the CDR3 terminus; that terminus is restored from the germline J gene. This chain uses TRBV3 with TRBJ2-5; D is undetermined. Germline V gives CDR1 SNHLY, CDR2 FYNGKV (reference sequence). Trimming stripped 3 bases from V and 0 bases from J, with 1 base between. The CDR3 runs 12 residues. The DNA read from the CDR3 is TGTGCCAGCAGCTTGAACCAAGACACCCAGTAC. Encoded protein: CASSLNQDTQY. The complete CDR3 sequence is CASSLNQDTQYF.

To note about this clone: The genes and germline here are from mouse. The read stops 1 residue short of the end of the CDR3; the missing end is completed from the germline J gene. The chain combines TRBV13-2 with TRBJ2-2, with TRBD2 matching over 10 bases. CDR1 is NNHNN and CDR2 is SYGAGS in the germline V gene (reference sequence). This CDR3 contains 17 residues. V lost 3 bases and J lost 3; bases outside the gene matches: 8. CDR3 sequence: CASGAPWGGGDTGQLYF. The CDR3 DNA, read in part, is TGTGCCAGCGGTGCCCCCTGGGGGGGCGGGGACACCGGGCAGCTCTAC.

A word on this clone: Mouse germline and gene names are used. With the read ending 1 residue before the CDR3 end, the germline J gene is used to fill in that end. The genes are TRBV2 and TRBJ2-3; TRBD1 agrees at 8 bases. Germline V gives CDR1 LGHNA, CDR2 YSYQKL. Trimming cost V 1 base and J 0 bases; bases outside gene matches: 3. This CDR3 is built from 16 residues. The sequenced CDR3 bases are TGTGCCAGCAGCCAAGGCCAGGGGGCGAGTGCAGAAACGCTGTAT. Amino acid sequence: CASSQGQGASAETLY. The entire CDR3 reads CASSQGQGASAETLYF.

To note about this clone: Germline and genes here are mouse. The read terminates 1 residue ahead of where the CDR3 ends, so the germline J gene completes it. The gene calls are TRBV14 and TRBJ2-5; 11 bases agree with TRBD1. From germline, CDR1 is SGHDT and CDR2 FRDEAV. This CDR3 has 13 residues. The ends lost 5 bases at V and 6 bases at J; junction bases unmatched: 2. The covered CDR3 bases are TGTGCCAGCAGCCGGACAGGGGGCGACACCCAGTAC. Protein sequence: CASSRTGGDTQY. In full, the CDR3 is CASSRTGGDTQYF.

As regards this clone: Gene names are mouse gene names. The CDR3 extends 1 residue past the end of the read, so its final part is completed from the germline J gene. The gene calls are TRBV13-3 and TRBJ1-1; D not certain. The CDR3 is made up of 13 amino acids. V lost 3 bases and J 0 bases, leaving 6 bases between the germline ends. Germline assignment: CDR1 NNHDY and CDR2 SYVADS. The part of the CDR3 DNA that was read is TGTGCCAGCAGTGGCCGGGCAAACACAGAAGTCTTC. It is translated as CASSGRANTEVF. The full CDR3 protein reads CASSGRANTEVFF.